The T cell receptor beta chain described here comes from a study of early T cells in non-severe SARS-CoV-2 infection (TCRdb year 2021). About the study as a whole: Because TCR sequencing relied on bulk RNA taken from unsorted whole blood, pairing of alpha and beta chains was not possible. Here is what the overall study found, with its caveats: Matching against VDJdb was skewed toward anti-spike CD8 responses, likely underestimated virus-specific expansions, and missed private and CD4 specificities.

Set within a cohort of healthcare workers in London, UK, this nested case-control study involved weekly PCR testing of nasopharyngeal swabs along with blood sampling. Healthcare workers were recruited between 23 and 31 March 2020, during the week of the UK lockdown, and were followed weekly for up to about 15 weeks. The table lists this clonotype with a few counts. There is no known antigen for this receptor. Base qualities are missing; no much larger clone stands one base away. Preparation of the library involved 5' RACE. Sequencer: NextSeq 500. The TCR library protocol attached unique molecular identifiers to individual cDNA molecules to correct for sequencing error and PCR bias. Both TCR alpha and beta chains were sequenced, and tight co-correlation was observed between alpha and beta sequence abundances in each sample. The published analysis was carried out like this. Decombinator V4 was used to annotate TCR sequences for V gene, J gene and CDR3. Expanded TCRs were defined as changing significantly between any two time points under a Poisson model with p below 0.0001. Abundances of TCRs were expressed as counts per million after normalisation to the total number of TCRs sequenced in each sample. TRAV1-2 paired with TRAJ12, TRAJ20 or TRAJ33 defined MAIT TCRs, while TRAV10 paired with TRAJ18 defined iNKT TCRs. VDJdb, accessed on 1 November 2021, was searched for TCRs annotated for CMV, EBV and SARS-CoV-2, and TCRs annotated for more than one antigen were excluded. TCRdb reworked the public reads: Q25 trimming with fastp, MiXCR clone assembly, productive beta chains retained. Rows merge per CDR3 protein into single entries with the most common DNA and genes. The V and J calls and clone size come from TCRdb's table, not from the authors' own analysis. This sample is represented by 85,000 to 100,000 distinct CDR3 sequences; 9.5% to 12% of them were singletons. The ten top clones hold around 4.3% of the sample.

The CDR3 runs 15 residues from the cysteine to the phenylalanine. Solely the CDR3 DNA is kept, with 45 bases framed from the first base. In the germline V gene, CDR1 corresponds to ENHRY and CDR2 to SYGVKD. Trimming removed 3 bases from V and 5 bases from J, leaving 14 bases between the germline ends. The receptor's source is an adult who was a healthcare worker with PCR-confirmed SARS-CoV-2 infection or an uninfected control (not recorded which). This sample comprised whole blood, obtained at baseline. The chain couples TRBV10-3 to TRBJ2-1; the D gene is unclear. In nucleotides, the sequence is TGTGCCATCAGTGACCCCTCTGCAGGAAACAATGAGCAGTTCTTC. The encoded protein is CAISDPSAGNNEQFF.